The 21 T cell receptor beta chains below were found in one sample sequenced in a study of blood T cell repertoires in COVID-19. Profiling relied on immunoSEQ multiplex PCR, and the TCRdb table lists in-frame clones only, not all of them. The sample records about 200,000 clones, just under 85% being singletons. Sequenced material: peripheral blood. The origin of the receptors is a woman in her 50s with active or convalescent COVID-19.

This clone was seen a handful of times. The V call is TRBV19, the J call TRBJ1-6; 7 bases fit TRBD1. CDR3 size: 14 residues. V lost 6 bases to trimming and J lost 8 bases; unmatched junction nucleotides: 7. Germline loops: CDR1 LNHDA, CDR2 SQIVND (reference sequence). CDR3 sequence: CASSEGQPHSPLHF. The CDR3 DNA reads as TGTGCCAGTAGCGAGGGACAGCCTCATTCACCCCTCCACTTT.

This clone showed up just once. The rearrangement joins TRBV7-9 to TRBJ1-4; 10 positions match TRBD1. With V trimmed by 5 bases and J by 8 bases, 11 bases remained unmatched. This CDR3 spans 16 amino acids. The germline gives CDR1 SEHNR, CDR2 FQNEAQ (reference sequence). CDR3 sequence (DNA): TGTGCCAGCAGCCCCACCGGGGACAGGGGAACCGAAAAACTGTTTTTT. It translates to CASSPTGDRGTEKLFF.

This chain connects TRBV19 to TRBJ2-7, with a tentative D call TRBD2 (5 bases). The CDR3 covers 13 residues. V was shortened by 7 bases and J by 4 bases, with 14 bases between the two germline ends. The germline V gene encodes CDR1 LNHDA and CDR2 SQIVND (reference sequence). This CDR3 reads CASTSWSGYEQYF. CDR3 in DNA: TGTGCCAGTACTTCGTGGAGCGGTTACGAGCAGTACTTC.

V usage is TRBV19 and J usage is TRBJ1-5, with 8 bases aligning to TRBD1. Germline V gene sequence: CDR1 LNHDA, CDR2 SQIVND (reference sequence). The CDR3 totals 15 residues. V shed 1 base, J shed 2 bases, and the junction held 1 base outside the gene matches. In DNA, the CDR3 is TGTGCCAGTAGTATAGGGACAGGGCGCAATCAGCCCCAGCATTTT. Translated: CASSIGTGRNQPQHF.

The genes are TRBV10-1 and TRBJ2-1, with D maybe TRBD2 (5 bases). The CDR3 covers 17 residues. Germline values: CDR1 WNHNN, CDR2 SYGVQD (reference sequence). Trimming stripped 2 bases from V and 1 base from J, with 15 bases between. CDR3 in amino acids: CASSETPTRGSYNEQFF. CDR3 DNA sequence: TGCGCCAGCAGTGAGACACCTACTAGAGGATCCTACAATGAGCAGTTCTTC.

The V call is TRBV5-5, the J call TRBJ1-1; no reliable D call. This CDR3 comprises 14 residues. Germline CDR1 SGHKS, CDR2 YYEKEE (reference sequence). Between the trimmed V and J ends, which lost 2 bases and 1 base, there was a span of 9 bases. The CDR3 DNA reads TGTGCCAGCAGCTTAACAGCACCGAACACTGAAGCTTTCTTT. This gives the protein CASSLTAPNTEAFF.

This chain uses TRBV24-1 with TRBJ1-2; D unclear. This CDR3 comprises 15 residues. Germline assignment: CDR1 KGHDR and CDR2 SFDVKD. Trimming took 0 bases from V and 3 from J, leaving 10 bases between them. DNA of the CDR3: TGTGCCACCAGTGATTTGTGGCTCCCCTACTATGGCTACACCTTC. Its protein product is CATSDLWLPYYGYTF.

V and J are TRBV2 and TRBJ2-1; TRBD2 matches at 14 bases. Germline loops: CDR1 SNHLY, CDR2 FYNNEI. J was trimmed by 9 bases and V by 6 bases; bases with no gene match: 4. CDR3 size: 14 residues. The CDR3: CASRTGTSGSEQFF. The CDR3 DNA follows: TGTGCCAGCAGGACCGGGACTAGCGGGAGTGAGCAGTTCTTC.

The chain links TRBV19 to TRBJ1-4; D is uncertain. Germline CDR1 LNHDA, CDR2 SQIVND (reference sequence). The length of the CDR3 is 16 residues. The V and J ends lost 4 bases and 11 bases respectively, with 23 bases between them. The CDR3 coding sequence is TGTGCCAGTAGTAGTTCGGCGCCGTGGTTCCCGGGGAAACTGTTTTTT. As protein: CASSSSAPWFPGKLFF.

The DNA for the CDR3 is TGTGCCAGCAGTGGGGACAGGGGGGACGAAAAACTGTTTTTT. It codes for CASSGDRGDEKLFF. V gene TRBV2 combines with J gene TRBJ1-4; TRBD1 matches 11 bases. V lost 4 bases, J lost 8 bases, and 3 bases stayed unmatched. Germline V lookup: CDR1 SNHLY, CDR2 FYNNEI. The CDR3 is 14 amino acids.

As for this clone: With a much larger clone just one base away, this may be a read error. Additional DNA sequences in this sample encode the identical CDR3. This chain links TRBV6-5 with TRBJ1-1; the D is unclear. V lost 2 bases, J lost 4 bases, and 8 bases lay in between. This CDR3 has 13 amino acids. Germline assignment: CDR1 MNHEY and CDR2 SVGAGI. The chain's CDR3 is CASSYQGSTEAFF. CDR3 DNA: TGTGCCAGCAGTTACCAAGGGAGCACTGAAGCTTTCTTT.

J is TRBJ1-6 and V is TRBV2; D perhaps matches TRBD1 (5 bases). Trimming cost V 1 base and J 10 bases, with 14 bases left between them. Per germline, CDR1 SNHLY and CDR2 FYNNEI. This CDR3 region has 15 residues. This CDR3 is CASSEGGRMRSPLHF. The CDR3 coding sequence is TGTGCCAGCAGTGAAGGGGGCAGAATGCGGTCACCCCTCCACTTT. The complete variable domain, with remaining parts taken from reference TRBV2 and TRBJ1-6, reads EPEVTQTPSHQVTQMGQEVILRCVPISNHLYFYWYRQILGQKVEFLVSFYNNEISEKSEIFDDQFSVERPDGSNFTLKIRSTKLEDSAMYFCASSEGGRMRSPLHFGNGTRLTVT.

The chain employs TRBV5-4 and TRBJ2-1; TRBD2 is a possible D gene (6 bases). The germline CDR1 and CDR2 sequences are SGHNT and YYREEE (reference sequence). The V end was cut by 4 bases, the J end by 5 bases, with 16 bases between. The CDR3 loop spans 15 amino acids. CDR3 DNA sequence: TGTGCCAGCAGCCCCCCTAGCGCCAACAACAATGAGCAGTTCTTC. This gives the protein CASSPPSANNNEQFF.

The chain is built from TRBV2 and TRBJ1-1, with D perhaps TRBD1 (5 bases). From germline, CDR1 is SNHLY and CDR2 FYNNEI. The CDR3 has 15 residues. Trimming removed 6 bases at V and 4 bases at J, with 18 bases between. The DNA of the CDR3 is TGTGCCAGCAGCCGAGTCCAGGGTACGACCACTGAAGCTTTCTTT. It encodes CASSRVQGTTTEAFF.

The V and J genes are TRBV5-5 and TRBJ1-2; D gene uncertain. The CDR3 is 15 amino acids. Germline V gene sequence: CDR1 SGHKS, CDR2 YYEKEE (reference sequence). Between the trimmed V and J ends, which lost 0 bases and 8 bases, there was a span of 17 bases. DNA for the CDR3: TGTGCCAGCAGCTTGGCCCTTCGGGATCTAGAAGGCTACACCTTC. Translated: CASSLALRDLEGYTF.

Only one count was recorded for this clone. This chain links TRBV5-6 with TRBJ1-2; D is possibly TRBD1 (5 bases). Germline V gene data show CDR1 as SGHDT and CDR2 as YYEEEE. This CDR3 is built from 14 residues. Trimming removed 0 bases from V and 5 bases from J, with 11 bases in between. CDR3 sequence: CASSLVGEGYGYTF. In DNA form, the CDR3 reads TGTGCCAGCAGCTTGGTGGGGGAGGGTTATGGCTACACCTTC.

V usage is TRBV2 and J usage is TRBJ1-5; 9 nucleotides match TRBD1. Germline lookup yields CDR1 SNHLY and CDR2 FYNNEI. The trim removed 6 bases at V and 4 bases at J, leaving 4 bases unmatched. This CDR3 contains 14 residues. The CDR3 here is CASRHGQGNQPQHF. CDR3 sequence (DNA): TGTGCCAGCAGGCACGGACAGGGGAATCAGCCCCAGCATTTT. Full variable domain (missing parts from reference TRBV2 and TRBJ1-5): EPEVTQTPSHQVTQMGQEVILRCVPISNHLYFYWYRQILGQKVEFLVSFYNNEISEKSEIFDDQFSVERPDGSNFTLKIRSTKLEDSAMYFCASRHGQGNQPQHFGDGTRLSIL.

The genes are TRBV4-2 and TRBJ2-1; no reliable D call. V gave up 0 bases and J gave up 2 bases, with 11 bases separating them. Per the germline V gene, CDR1 is LGHNA and CDR2 is YNFKEQ. The CDR3 sequence is 16 residues long. The CDR3: CASSQDSTAPYNEQFF. CDR3 bases: TGTGCCAGCAGCCAAGATTCGACTGCACCCTACAATGAGCAGTTCTTC.

The chain links TRBV12-2 to TRBJ2-1; the table's D gene call, TRBD2, was not cross checked with the DNA. TRBV12-2 is noted as a pseudogene. This CDR3 is built from 18 residues. CDR3 residues: CASRFRSGGAPPYNEQFF. The CDR3, as DNA: TGTGCAAGTCGCTTCCGGAGCGGGGGGGCACCTCCCTACAATGAGCAGTTCTTC.

The chain has TRBV6-5 and TRBJ1-6; possible D gene TRBD1, 5 bases. Germline lookup yields CDR1 MNHEY and CDR2 SVGAGI. This CDR3 region has 16 residues. V gave up 4 bases and J gave up 14 bases, with 24 bases separating them. The CDR3 here is CASSSLDTLENNSLHF. In DNA, the CDR3 is TGTGCCAGCAGTTCCTTGGACACCCTCGAGAATAATTCCCTCCACTTT.

The chain employs TRBV21-1 and TRBJ1-3. TRBV21-1 is recorded as a pseudogene. The CDR3 is 17 residues long. The CDR3 sequence: CASSPRGGEYSGNTIYF. The DNA for the CDR3 is TGTGCCAGCAGCCCCCGGGGGGGGGAGTATTCTGGAAACACCATATATTTT.